A selection of T cell receptor beta chains follows, all from one sample in a study of T cell responses to AZD1222 COVID-19 vaccine. Assay: immunoSEQ multiplex PCR; the TCRdb copy retains only in-frame clones and omits some. The sample yields over 150,000 clones, around 88% seen once. The specimen was peripheral blood, collected 28 days after the second AZD1222 dose. The receptors stem from an adult who received the AZD1222 COVID-19 vaccine. The CDR3 runs from the conserved cysteine through the conserved F or W. A D gene is named only where the DNA matches it firmly. Size is omitted from some rows. Given values are once, few, many or a class for expanded clones.

v_gene	abundance	j_gene	d_gene	CDR3aa	CDR3nt
TRBV11-2	-	TRBJ2-7	TRBD1	CASSPRTGGYEQYF	TGTGCCAGCAGCCCGCGGACAGGGGGATACGAGCAGTACTTC
TRBV5-1	-	TRBJ2-7	-	CASSPILDSYEQYF	TGCGCCAGCAGCCCTATATTAGATTCCTACGAGCAGTACTTC
TRBV29-1	once	TRBJ2-2	-	CSVEVGAHTGELFF	TGCAGCGTTGAAGTGGGGGCGCACACCGGGGAGCTGTTTTTT
TRBV7-8	-	TRBJ2-4	-	CASSSLIALLAKNIQYF	TGTGCCAGCAGCTCCCTCATTGCGCTTCTAGCCAAAAACATTCAGTACTTC
TRBV19	-	TRBJ1-2	TRBD1	CASSVPGQGALRYGYTF	TGTGCCAGTAGTGTACCGGGACAGGGGGCGCTTAGGTATGGCTACACCTTC
TRBV12-3/TRBV12-4	-	TRBJ1-2	-	CASTPRGGGGYTF	TGTGCCAGCACTCCCCGAGGGGGTGGAGGCTACACCTTC
TRBV5-8	-	TRBJ2-7	-	CASSLWADSSYEQYF	TGTGCCAGCAGCTTGTGGGCCGATAGCTCCTACGAGCAGTACTTC
TRBV5-4	once	TRBJ2-5	TRBD2	CASSLRGGRETQYF	TGTGCCAGCAGCTTGCGGGGGGGCCGGGAGACCCAGTACTTC
TRBV6-2/TRBV6-3	few	TRBJ2-7	TRBD2	CASSYPPLYSGGAREQYF	TGTGCCAGCAGTTACCCTCCTTTGTATAGCGGGGGGGCGCGGGAGCAGTACTTC
TRBV5-1	-	TRBJ1-1	-	CASNLDPNTEAFF	TGCGCCAGTAACCTAGACCCAAACACTGAAGCTTTCTTT
TRBV5-6	-	TRBJ1-2	-	CASSLGDLGYGYTF	TGTGCCAGCAGCTTGGGGGATCTGGGGTATGGCTACACCTTC
TRBV4-2	once	TRBJ2-3	-	CASSQEVGGSTDTQYF	TGTGCCAGCAGCCAAGAGGTTGGAGGGAGCACAGATACGCAGTATTTT
TRBV4-3	-	TRBJ1-2	-	CASSLGPGGTNYGYTF	TGCGCCAGCAGCCTGGGACCGGGAGGTACTAACTATGGCTACACCTTC
TRBV2	-	TRBJ1-1	-	CASSAARGRRLNTEAFF	TGTGCCAGCAGTGCAGCCCGGGGACGTCGGCTGAACACTGAAGCTTTCTTT
TRBV4-3	-	TRBJ2-1	TRBD1	CASSPRDSSKYNEQFF	TGCGCCAGCAGCCCCCGGGACAGCTCTAAGTACAATGAGCAGTTCTTC
TRBV5-1	-	TRBJ1-5	-	CASSLGDGNSNQPQHF	TGCGCCAGCAGCTTGGGGGACGGGAATAGCAATCAGCCCCAGCATTTT
TRBV7-2	-	TRBJ1-2	TRBD1	CASSNPGQWIYGYTF	TGTGCCAGCAGTAATCCGGGACAGTGGATCTACGGCTACACCTTC
TRBV4-1	few	TRBJ2-7	TRBD2	CASSQDGLAGGPYEQYF	TGCGCCAGCAGCCAAGACGGACTAGCGGGGGGGCCTTACGAGCAGTACTTC
TRBV6-1	-	TRBJ2-5	-	CASSASLPDSQETQYF	TGTGCCAGCAGTGCCTCACTCCCGGACTCCCAAGAGACCCAGTACTTC
TRBV3-1/TRBV3-2	-	TRBJ2-7	-	CASSQGLAGYEQYF	TGTGCCAGCAGCCAAGGGTTGGCAGGCTACGAGCAGTACTTC
TRBV5-1	few	TRBJ2-2	TRBD1	CASSSRLGTGPTGELFF	TGCGCCAGCAGCTCTAGACTAGGGACAGGGCCCACCGGGGAGCTGTTTTTT
TRBV15	-	TRBJ2-2	-	CATSSTRGSGELFF	TGTGCCACCAGCAGCACGAGAGGGTCCGGGGAGCTGTTTTTT
TRBV11-2	-	TRBJ1-4	-	CASSFEGRPATNEKLFF	TGTGCCAGCAGCTTTGAGGGGCGCCCTGCAACTAATGAAAAACTGTTTTTT
TRBV7-8	-	TRBJ2-3	-	CASSLAGTDGDTQYF	TGTGCCAGCAGCTTAGCGGGGACGGACGGAGATACGCAGTATTTT
TRBV5-1	-	TRBJ1-2	TRBD1	CASSLAGTEASLYGYTF	TGCGCCAGCAGCTTGGCTGGGACAGAGGCATCTCTCTATGGCTACACCTTC
TRBV18	-	TRBJ1-1	-	CASLPAGVSAFF	TGTGCCAGCCTCCCGGCGGGGGTTTCAGCTTTCTTT
TRBV10-2	-	TRBJ1-6	-	CASSVDGNSPLHF	TGCGCCAGCAGTGTTGACGGCAATTCACCCCTCCACTTT
TRBV6-5	-	TRBJ2-1	TRBD2	CASSYRASGGYNEQFF	TGTGCCAGCAGTTACCGGGCTAGCGGGGGGTACAATGAGCAGTTCTTC
TRBV28	-	TRBJ1-2	-	CASSLSYGYTF	TGTGCCAGCAGTTTATCGTATGGCTACACCTTC
TRBV2	-	TRBJ1-5	-	CASSKTVQPQHF	TGTGCCAGCAGTAAGACAGTTCAGCCCCAGCATTTT
TRBV27	few	TRBJ1-4	TRBD1	CASSDRGEKLFF	TGTGCCAGCAGCGACAGGGGTGAAAAACTGTTTTTT
TRBV21-1	-	TRBJ1-1	-	CVRRVYTEAFF	TGTGTCCGCAGGGTTTACACTGAAGCTTTCTTT
TRBV6-2/TRBV6-3	-	TRBJ1-2	-	CASSYSSGYTF	TGTGCCAGCAGTTACTCATCGGGCTACACCTTC